A selection of T cell receptor beta chains follows, all from one sample in a study of identical twins. TCRdb reprocessed the 5' RACE reads with MiXCR, giving one entry per CDR3 protein. Altogether about 200,000 distinct CDR3 sequences are present, about a tenth being singletons, with the ten largest covering around 5%. The sequencing sample was made of memory (CD45RO+) T cells sorted from blood. Source of these receptors: a woman between 18 and 30 years old in good health. The CDR3 runs from the conserved cysteine through the conserved F or W. The order of the fields is J gene, D gene, clone size, V gene, CDR3 protein, CDR3 DNA. D genes are given only for firm matches. The size field is filled for only some rows; it gives once, few, many or a size class.

TRBJ2-6 | TRBD1 | . | TRBV5-1 | CASSPEVRTGTLRANVLTF | TGCGCCAGCAGCCCTGAGGTCAGGACAGGGACTCTCCGGGCCAACGTCCTGACTTTC
TRBJ2-2 | . | many | TRBV7-9 | CASSPTRAGELFF | TGTGCCAGCAGCCCAACCAGAGCCGGGGAGCTGTTTTTT
TRBJ2-1 | . | . | TRBV24-1 | CATSDFTNEQFF | TGTGCCACCAGTGATTTTACGAATGAGCAGTTCTTC
TRBJ2-5 | . | . | TRBV20-1 | CSARLAETQYF | TGCAGTGCTAGACTAGCAGAGACCCAGTACTTC
TRBJ2-1 | TRBD2 | . | TRBV18 | CASSPLSGRGSNEQFF | TGTGCCAGCTCACCACTCAGCGGGAGGGGATCCAATGAGCAGTTCTTC
TRBJ1-1 | . | few | TRBV5-1 | CASSASMNTEAFF | TGCGCCAGCAGCGCCTCTATGAACACTGAAGCTTTCTTT
TRBJ1-2 | . | few | TRBV5-4 | CASSLSEIPTGTF | TGTGCCAGCAGCTTGTCTGAGATCCCCACTGGAACCTTC
TRBJ2-3 | . | few | TRBV20-1 | CSARPRRGWASDTQYF | TGCAGTGCTAGGCCCAGGCGGGGATGGGCATCAGATACGCAGTATTTT
TRBJ1-2 | . | many | TRBV5-1 | CASSSGQLLTGHGYTF | TGCGCCAGCAGCTCCGGACAACTTCTCACTGGCCATGGCTACACCTTC
TRBJ2-1 | . | . | TRBV5-4 | CASSLGPGSDNEQFF | TGTGCCAGCAGCTTGGGGCCGGGATCGGATAATGAGCAGTTCTTC
TRBJ2-7 | . | . | TRBV7-2 | CASSFGLNEQYF | TGTGCCAGCAGCTTTGGGTTGAACGAGCAGTACTTC
TRBJ2-1 | TRBD2 | many | TRBV20-1 | CSATTSGRYNEQFF | TGCAGTGCAACGACTAGCGGGCGTTACAATGAGCAGTTCTTC
TRBJ2-1 | . | . | TRBV19 | CASTDGGEQFF | TGTGCCAGTACCGATGGGGGTGAGCAGTTCTTC
TRBJ2-6 | . | . | TRBV5-1 | CASSHGVGVSGANVLTF | TGCGCCAGCAGCCACGGGGTAGGGGTCTCTGGGGCCAACGTCCTGACTTTC
TRBJ2-1 | TRBD2 | many | TRBV4-3 | CASSQRLAGRYNEQFF | TGCGCCAGCAGCCAACGACTAGCGGGACGATACAATGAGCAGTTCTTC
TRBJ2-5 | . | . | TRBV5-4 | CASSHEGGLRGGTQYF | TGTGCCAGCAGCCACGAGGGGGGACTCCGAGGAGGGACCCAGTACTTC
TRBJ2-1 | . | once | TRBV12-5 | CASGSPGGGGSYNEQFF | TGTGCTAGTGGTTCTCCCGGAGGGGGGGGCTCCTACAATGAGCAGTTCTTC
TRBJ2-5 | TRBD2 | . | TRBV7-3 | CASSFRGGAVAETQYF | TGTGCCAGCAGCTTTCGCGGGGGGGCTGTTGCAGAGACCCAGTACTTC
TRBJ2-2 | TRBD1 | . | TRBV5-6 | CASSPPETGTGELFF | TGTGCCAGCAGCCCACCTGAGACAGGGACCGGGGAGCTGTTTTTT
TRBJ1-2 | . | . | TRBV9 | CASSVGLGSYGYTF | TGTGCCAGCAGCGTAGGCTTAGGGTCCTATGGCTACACCTTC
TRBJ2-7 | . | few | TRBV29-1 | CSVDTGEVYEQYF | TGCAGCGTTGACACAGGGGAGGTCTACGAGCAGTACTTC
TRBJ2-3 | TRBD2 | few | TRBV6-5 | CASSSSGGYSTDTQYF | TGTGCCAGCAGTTCTAGCGGGGGGTATAGCACAGATACGCAGTATTTT
TRBJ2-7 | . | many | TRBV12-3/TRBV12-4 | CASSSGIYEQYF | TGTGCCAGCAGCTCGGGAATCTACGAGCAGTACTTC
TRBJ2-7 | TRBD2 | many | TRBV18 | CASSPGLVGYEQYF | TGTGCCAGCTCACCGGGACTAGTAGGCTACGAGCAGTACTTC